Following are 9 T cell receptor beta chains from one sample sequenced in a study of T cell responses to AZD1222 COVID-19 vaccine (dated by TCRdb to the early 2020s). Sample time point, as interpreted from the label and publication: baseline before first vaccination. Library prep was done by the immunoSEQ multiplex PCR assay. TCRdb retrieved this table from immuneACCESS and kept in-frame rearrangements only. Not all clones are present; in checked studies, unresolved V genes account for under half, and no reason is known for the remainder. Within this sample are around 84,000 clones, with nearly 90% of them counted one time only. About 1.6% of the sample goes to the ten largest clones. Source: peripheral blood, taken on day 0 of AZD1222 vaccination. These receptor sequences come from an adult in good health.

The CDR3 DNA reads as TGCAGTGTATCGACTCGTGACGAGCAGTACTTC. Its translation: CSVSTRDEQYF. The chain combines TRBV20-1 with TRBJ2-7; the D is unclear. The CDR3 has 11 amino acids. The ends were cut back, 7 bases at V and 5 bases at J, with 12 bases in the middle. Per the germline V gene, CDR1 is DFQATT and CDR2 is SNEGSKA (reference sequence).

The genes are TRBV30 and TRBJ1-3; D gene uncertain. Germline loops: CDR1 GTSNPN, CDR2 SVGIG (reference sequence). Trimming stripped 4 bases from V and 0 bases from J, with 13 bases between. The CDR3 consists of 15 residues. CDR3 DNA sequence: TGTGCCTGGATCCTCGCCGGGCCCTCTGGAAACACCATATATTTT. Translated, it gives CAWILAGPSGNTIYF. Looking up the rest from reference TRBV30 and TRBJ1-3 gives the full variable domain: SQTIHQWPATLVQPVGSPLSLECTVEGTSNPNLYWYRQAAGRGLQLLFYSVGIGQISSEVPQNLSASRPQDRQFILSSKKLLLSDSGFYLCAWILAGPSGNTIYFGEGSWLTVV.

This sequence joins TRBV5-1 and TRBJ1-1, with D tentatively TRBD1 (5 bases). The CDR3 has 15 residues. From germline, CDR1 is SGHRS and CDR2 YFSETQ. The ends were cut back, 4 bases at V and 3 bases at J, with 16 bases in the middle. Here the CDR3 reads CASSPGPGGDTEAFF. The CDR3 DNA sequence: TGCGCCAGCAGCCCCGGACCCGGAGGGGACACTGAAGCTTTCTTT.

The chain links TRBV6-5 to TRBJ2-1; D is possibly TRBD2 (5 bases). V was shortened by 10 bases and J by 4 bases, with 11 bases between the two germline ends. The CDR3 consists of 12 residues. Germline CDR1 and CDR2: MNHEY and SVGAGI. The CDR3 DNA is TGTGCCACCGGACTCGTTTACAATGAGCAGTTCTTC. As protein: CATGLVYNEQFF.

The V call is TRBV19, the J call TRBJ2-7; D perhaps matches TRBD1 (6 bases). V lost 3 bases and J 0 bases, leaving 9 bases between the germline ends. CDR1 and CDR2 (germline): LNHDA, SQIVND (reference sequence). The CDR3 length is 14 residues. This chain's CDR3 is CASSIRGSSYEQYF. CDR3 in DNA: TGTGCCAGTAGTATCAGGGGAAGCTCCTACGAGCAGTACTTC.

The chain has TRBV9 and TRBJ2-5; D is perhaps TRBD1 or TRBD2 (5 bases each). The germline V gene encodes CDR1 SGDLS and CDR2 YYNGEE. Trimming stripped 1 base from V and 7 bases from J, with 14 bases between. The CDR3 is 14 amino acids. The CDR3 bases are TGTGCCAGCAGCGTAACAGTGGGGGTAGGGACCCAGTACTTC. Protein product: CASSVTVGVGTQYF.

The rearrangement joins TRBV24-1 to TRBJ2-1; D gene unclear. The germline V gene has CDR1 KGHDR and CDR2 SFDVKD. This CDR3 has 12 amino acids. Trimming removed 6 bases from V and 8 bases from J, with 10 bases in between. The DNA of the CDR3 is TGTGCCACCAGTTCCCCCGGAGATGAGCAGTTCTTC. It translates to CATSSPGDEQFF.

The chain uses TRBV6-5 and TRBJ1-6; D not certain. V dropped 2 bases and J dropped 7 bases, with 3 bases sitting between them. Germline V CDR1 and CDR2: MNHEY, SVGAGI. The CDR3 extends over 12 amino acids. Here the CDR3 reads CASSYENSPLHF. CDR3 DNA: TGTGCCAGCAGTTACGAGAATTCACCCCTCCACTTT.

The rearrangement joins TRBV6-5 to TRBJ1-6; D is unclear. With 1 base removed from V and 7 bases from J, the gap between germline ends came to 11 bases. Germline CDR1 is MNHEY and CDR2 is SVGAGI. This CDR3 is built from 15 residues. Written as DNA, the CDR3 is TGTGCCAGCAGTTACTTCCTCTCGGGGAATTCACCCCTCCACTTT. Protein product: CASSYFLSGNSPLHF.